A selection of T cell receptor beta chains follows, all from one sample in a study of neurological immune-mediated disorders. Each CDR3 protein is one row after TCRdb ran MiXCR on the 5' RACE reads. The sample records around 130,000 distinct CDR3 sequences, roughly 3.2% being singletons. What was sequenced was PBMCs. The receptors here all came from a woman aged 25 to 45 with multiple sclerosis. The CDR3 runs from the conserved cysteine through the conserved F or W. A D gene is named only where the DNA matches it firmly. The size entry gives once, few, many, or a class for an expanded clone.

many	NA	TRBV29-1	TRBJ2-4	CSAAGWSNIQYF	TGCAGCGCAGCGGGTTGGAGTAACATTCAGTACTTC
many	NA	TRBV3-1	TRBJ1-2	CASSQVGALGYTF	TGTGCCAGCAGCCAAGTAGGTGCTCTTGGCTACACCTTC
many	NA	TRBV7-9	TRBJ2-1	CASSLGGGTYNEQFF	TGTGCCAGCAGCTTAGGAGGGGGGACCTACAATGAGCAGTTCTTC
many	TRBD1	TRBV14	TRBJ2-7	CASSAQGIGEQYF	TGTGCCAGCAGCGCACAGGGGATTGGGGAGCAGTACTTC
many	NA	TRBV4-1	TRBJ1-3	CASSQDRGGQNSGNTIYF	TGCGCCAGCAGCCAAGATCGGGGGGGGCAGAATTCTGGAAACACCATATATTTT
many	TRBD1	TRBV4-1	TRBJ2-2	CASSQLPPGQGDTGELFF	TGCGCCAGCAGCCAACTCCCTCCGGGACAGGGGGACACCGGGGAGCTGTTTTTT
many	NA	TRBV27	TRBJ1-1	CASSLQGSLGTEAFF	TGTGCCAGCAGTTTACAGGGGTCTCTTGGCACTGAAGCTTTCTTT
many	TRBD1	TRBV6-1	TRBJ2-7	CASSGVGQSYEQYF	TGTGCCAGCAGTGGGGTGGGACAGTCCTACGAGCAGTACTTC
many	NA	TRBV15	TRBJ1-1	CATSRDGSANTEAFF	TGTGCCACCAGCAGAGATGGGTCAGCAAACACTGAAGCTTTCTTT
many	NA	TRBV5-1	TRBJ1-1	CASSRGVGGNTEAFF	TGCGCCAGCAGCCGGGGCGTGGGCGGGAACACTGAAGCTTTCTTT
many	NA	TRBV7-9	TRBJ2-2	CASSFESTGELFF	TGTGCCAGCAGCTTTGAGTCCACCGGGGAGCTGTTTTTT
many	TRBD1	TRBV20-1	TRBJ2-6	CSAPDWTGGNVLTF	TGCAGTGCTCCCGATTGGACAGGGGGCAACGTCCTGACTTTC